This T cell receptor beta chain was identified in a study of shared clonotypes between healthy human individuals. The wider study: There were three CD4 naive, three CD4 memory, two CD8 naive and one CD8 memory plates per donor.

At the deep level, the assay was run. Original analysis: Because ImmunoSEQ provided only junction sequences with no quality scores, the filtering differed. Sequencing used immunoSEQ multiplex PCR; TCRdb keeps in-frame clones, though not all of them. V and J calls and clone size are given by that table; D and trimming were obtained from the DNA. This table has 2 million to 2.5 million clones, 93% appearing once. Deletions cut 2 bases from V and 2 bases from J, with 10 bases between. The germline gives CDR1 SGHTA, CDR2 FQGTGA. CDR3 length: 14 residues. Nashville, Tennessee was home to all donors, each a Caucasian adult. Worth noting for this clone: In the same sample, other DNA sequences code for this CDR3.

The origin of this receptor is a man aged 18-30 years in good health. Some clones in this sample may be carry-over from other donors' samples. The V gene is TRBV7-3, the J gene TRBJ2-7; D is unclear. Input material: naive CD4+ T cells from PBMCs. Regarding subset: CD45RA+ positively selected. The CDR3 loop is CASSLGPEPYEQYF. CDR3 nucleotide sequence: TGTGCCAGCAGCTTAGGGCCCGAACCCTACGAGCAGTACTTC.